These T cell receptor beta chains were read from a single sample in a study of human T cells and chemical hapten exposure. Each CDR3 protein gets one entry after TCRdb re-called the RACE reads with MiXCR. The sample carries approximately 72,000 distinct CDR3 sequences, roughly 11% recorded once. The source material was whole blood, sampled in connection with sensitization to the hapten diphenylcyclopropenone (DPC). The origin of the receptors is a woman in her 50s with alopecia areata. Some clones in this sample may be carry-over from other donors' samples. CDR3s include the opening cysteine and the closing phenylalanine or tryptophan. The order of the fields is CDR3 length, V gene, D gene, J gene, clone size, CDR3 DNA, CDR3 protein. The D gene is left open where the match is weak. Not all rows give a size; the values are once, few, many and, for expanded clones, a class.

14	TRBV6-6	TRBD1	TRBJ2-1	few	TGTGCCAGCAGTAGCCCTCGGGACAGCAATGAGCAGTTCTTC	CASSSPRDSNEQFF
14	TRBV20-1	NA	TRBJ1-1	NA	TGCAGTGGTAATTCTCAGGGGAGGCACACTGAAGCTTTCTTT	CSGNSQGRHTEAFF
13	TRBV28	TRBD1	TRBJ1-2	few	TGTGCCAGCAGTCACCGGGACAGTTATGGCTACACCTTC	CASSHRDSYGYTF
15	TRBV4-1	NA	TRBJ1-4	once	TGCGCCAGCAGCCAAAGGCCAGGGGCTAATGAAAAACTGTTTTTT	CASSQRPGANEKLFF
14	TRBV6-1	NA	TRBJ2-3	many	TGTGCCAGCGAGAGGAGTGGAGCCACAGATACGCAGTATTTT	CASERSGATDTQYF
13	TRBV7-9	NA	TRBJ2-3	NA	TGTGCCAGCAGCTTGGTCTTTACAGATACGCAGTATTTT	CASSLVFTDTQYF
15	TRBV12-3/TRBV12-4	TRBD1	TRBJ1-1	NA	TGTGCCAGCAGCATCAGGGGGCACGCGGGGACTGAAGCTTTCTTT	CASSIRGHAGTEAFF
17	TRBV7-2	NA	TRBJ1-6	few	TGTGCCAGCAGCTTAGCGGTCGGAGGGGTTGGGAATTCACCCCTCCACTTT	CASSLAVGGVGNSPLHF
15	TRBV20-1	TRBD1	TRBJ2-7	many	TGCAGTGCTAGAGATCTCGGGACAGGGACCTACGAGCAGTACTTC	CSARDLGTGTYEQYF
16	TRBV5-1	NA	TRBJ1-4	many	TGCGCCAGCAGCTTATTGGCGAATTTGGAGAATGAAAAACTGTTTTTT	CASSLLANLENEKLFF
15	TRBV7-2	NA	TRBJ1-3	many	TGTGCCAGCAGCTTACAGCGAAACTCTGGAAACACCATATATTTT	CASSLQRNSGNTIYF